The 29 T cell receptor beta chains below all came from one sample that was sequenced in a study of T cell responses to AZD1222 COVID-19 vaccine. The repertoire was sequenced with immunoSEQ multiplex PCR; TCRdb's copy has only in-frame clones and lacks some. The profile shows 95,000 to 150,000 clones, 90% of them singletons. The sequencing here drew on peripheral blood, taken on day 0 of AZD1222 vaccination. All receptors derive from an adult in good health.

The chain employs TRBV5-1 and TRBJ2-5; D not certain. This CDR3 contains 12 residues. The V gene's germline CDR1 is SGHRS and CDR2 YFSETQ. Trimming left V 6 bases short and J 7 bases short, with 13 bases between. The CDR3 DNA follows: TGCGCCAGCACCCCAGACAAGGGGACCCAGTACTTC. Protein product: CASTPDKGTQYF. Together with reference TRBV5-1 and TRBJ2-5, the CDR3 gives the full variable domain: KAGVTQTPRYLIKTRGQQVTLSCSPISGHRSVSWYQQTPGQGLQFLFEYFSETQRNKGNFPGRFSGRQFSNSRSEMNVSTLELGDSALYLCASTPDKGTQYFGPGTRLLVL.

This chain links TRBV19 with TRBJ2-1, with a tentative D call TRBD2 (5 bases). Germline CDR1 and CDR2: LNHDA and SQIVND (reference sequence). Trimming removed 10 bases from V and 1 base from J, with 11 bases in between. The CDR3 runs 13 residues. The CDR3 DNA follows: TGTGCCATTTCACGGGGATCCTACAATGAGCAGTTCTTC. This encodes CAISRGSYNEQFF.

This chain connects TRBV29-1 to TRBJ2-3, with 9 bases fitting TRBD1. The CDR3 runs 15 residues. With V trimmed by 5 bases and J by 4 bases, 10 bases remained unmatched. Germline values: CDR1 SQVTM, CDR2 ANQGSEA. CDR3 amino acids: CSVSGTGIFPDTQYF. CDR3 bases: TGCAGCGTTTCGGGGACAGGGATTTTCCCAGATACGCAGTATTTT.

The chain is built from TRBV29-1 and TRBJ1-2; no clear D gene. V lost 5 bases to trimming and J lost 0 bases, with 16 bases between them. This CDR3 region has 15 residues. CDR1 and CDR2 (germline): SQVTM, ANQGSEA. CDR3 DNA: TGCAGCGTTTCCCGGACGGGAACGACTAACTATGGCTACACCTTC. It is translated as CSVSRTGTTNYGYTF.

This clone occurred once. The chain employs TRBV18 and TRBJ2-2; no clear D gene. Germline assignment: CDR1 KGHSH and CDR2 LQKENI. Trimming shortened V by 6 bases and J by 0 bases, and 17 bases separated the two germline ends. This CDR3 comprises 17 residues. DNA for the CDR3: TGTGCCAGCTCCCCCCGTGCCGTGTCAGCGAACACCGGGGAGCTGTTTTTT. Residues: CASSPRAVSANTGELFF.

Points on this clone: One end of the junction is discordant with germline, which a read error may explain. The J gene is TRBJ1-2, the V gene TRBV7-9; D possibly corresponds to TRBD1 (6 bases). The germline gives CDR1 SEHNR, CDR2 FQNEAQ (reference sequence). CDR3 length: 15 amino acids. The CDR3 coding sequence is TGTGCCAGCAGCGCGCGGGGGGCGGACAACTTTGGCTACACCTTC. It is translated as CASSARGADNFGYTF.

This clone was seen once. The chain combines TRBV9 with TRBJ2-5; 11 bases fit TRBD2. The CDR3 contains 15 residues. Trimming took 3 bases from V and 5 from J; bases not matched to a gene: 6. Germline lookup yields CDR1 SGDLS and CDR2 YYNGEE. CDR3: CASSDGLAGLETQYF. The DNA of the CDR3 is TGTGCCAGCAGCGACGGACTAGCGGGTCTGGAGACCCAGTACTTC.

This clone occurred a few times. The chain couples TRBV2 to TRBJ2-1; 10 bases map to TRBD1. Germline loops: CDR1 SNHLY, CDR2 FYNNEI. This CDR3 contains 14 residues. V was clipped by 6 bases and J by 7 bases; unmatched bases: 6. The CDR3 loop is CASSLRTGGNEQFF. The CDR3 nucleotides read TGTGCCAGCAGCCTCCGGACAGGGGGGAATGAGCAGTTCTTC.

The chain recombines TRBV7-8 with TRBJ1-2; TRBD1 matches 7 bases. The CDR3 has 13 residues. Germline values: CDR1 SGHVS, CDR2 FQNEAQ. Trimming removed 5 bases from V and 2 bases from J; junction bases left unmatched: 2. The CDR3 DNA is TGTGCCAGCAGCCAACAGGGGAACTATGGCTACACCTTC. Encoded protein: CASSQQGNYGYTF.

This chain links TRBV3-1 (or the pseudogene TRBV3-2) with TRBJ2-2; no clear D gene. Germline loops: CDR1 LGHDT, CDR2 YNNKEL (reference sequence). Trimming took 4 bases from V and 1 from J, leaving 13 bases between them. This CDR3 comprises 16 residues. Written as DNA, the CDR3 is TGTGCCAGCAGCCCACACGGGCGGAAGAACACCGGGGAGCTGTTTTTT. This translates into CASSPHGRKNTGELFF.

This sequence joins TRBV3-1 (or the pseudogene TRBV3-2) and TRBJ1-6; 8 positions match TRBD1. The CDR3 contains 14 residues. Trimming took 5 bases from V and 7 from J; bases not matched to a gene: 4. Germline V CDR1 and CDR2: LGHDT, YNNKEL (reference sequence). The CDR3 DNA is TGTGCCAGCAGCTCGGACAGGGTGAATTCACCCCTCCACTTT. It encodes CASSSDRVNSPLHF.

The chain carries TRBV28 and TRBJ1-4, with D tentatively TRBD1 (5 bases). Looked up from germline, CDR1 is MDHEN and CDR2 is SYDVKM. The CDR3 extends over 13 amino acids. V lost 7 bases and J 3 bases, leaving 9 bases between the germline ends. CDR3 sequence reads: CASMTVANEKLFF. CDR3 DNA sequence: TGTGCCAGCATGACAGTGGCTAATGAAAAACTGTTTTTT.

CDR3 nucleotide sequence: TGTGCCAGCAGTTTGACAGTCTCTGGAAACACCATATATTTT. Translating it yields CASSLTVSGNTIYF. This chain connects TRBV27 to TRBJ1-3; D is perhaps TRBD1 (5 bases). The CDR3 runs 14 residues. The germline CDR1 and CDR2 sequences are MNHEY and SMNVEV (reference sequence). V was cut by 3 bases and J by 0 bases, with 6 bases left in between.

This chain joins TRBV25-1 and TRBJ2-7, with D maybe TRBD1 (6 bases). CDR1 and CDR2 (germline): MGHDK, SYGVNS. CDR3 size: 13 residues. Trimming took 4 bases from V and 5 from J, leaving 12 bases between them. Written as DNA, the CDR3 is TGTGCCAGCAGTGTACAGGGATCGGACGAGCAGTACTTC. Encoded protein: CASSVQGSDEQYF.

The chain couples TRBV29-1 to TRBJ1-2; D might be TRBD1 (6 bases). In germline, CDR1 is SQVTM, CDR2 ANQGSEA. V was cut by 0 bases and J by 6 bases, with 11 bases left in between. The CDR3 has 13 amino acids. In DNA form, the CDR3 reads TGCAGCGTTGAAGAGTGGGGGCGCGATGGCTACACCTTC. Amino acids: CSVEEWGRDGYTF.

The J gene is TRBJ1-3, the V gene TRBV2, with no clear D. The CDR3 spans 14 residues. The germline V gene encodes CDR1 SNHLY and CDR2 FYNNEI. V dropped 2 bases and J dropped 1 base, with 6 bases sitting between them. The CDR3 nucleotides are TGTGCCAGCAGTGAAAGTAGGTCTGGAAACACCATATATTTT. The encoded protein is CASSESRSGNTIYF. Full variable domain (outside the CDR3, taken from reference TRBV2 and TRBJ1-3): EPEVTQTPSHQVTQMGQEVILRCVPISNHLYFYWYRQILGQKVEFLVSFYNNEISEKSEIFDDQFSVERPDGSNFTLKIRSTKLEDSAMYFCASSESRSGNTIYFGEGSWLTVV.

The rearrangement links TRBV4-1 to TRBJ2-7; 12 bases are a match to TRBD2. The CDR3 has 15 amino acids. J gave up 6 bases and V 5 bases, and 8 bases lay outside the gene matches. In germline, CDR1 is MGHRA, CDR2 YSYEKL. CDR3 residues: CASSSLTSGSSEQYF. CDR3 nucleotide sequence: TGCGCCAGCAGCTCCCTGACTAGCGGGAGCTCCGAGCAGTACTTC.

This rearrangement joins TRBV19 to TRBJ2-3; D gene ambiguous. The CDR3 has 14 residues. Trimming removed 8 bases from V and 3 bases from J, with 15 bases in between. CDR1 and CDR2 (germline): LNHDA, SQIVND (reference sequence). CDR3 amino acids: CASRKTHTTDTQYF. Here the CDR3 DNA reads TGTGCCAGTCGAAAGACCCACACGACAGATACGCAGTATTTT.

The chain joins TRBV6-5 to TRBJ2-7, with D unclear. Germline values: CDR1 MNHEY, CDR2 SVGAGI. The V gene lost 2 bases and the J gene lost 4 bases, with 15 bases spanning the gap. The CDR3 consists of 15 residues. CDR3 DNA sequence: TGTGCCAGCAGTTACAGCCGGGCGTTACCTTACGAGCAGTACTTC. Protein sequence: CASSYSRALPYEQYF.

The rearrangement uses TRBV5-1 and TRBJ1-1; D call uncertain. V lost 2 bases and J 4 bases, leaving 9 bases between the germline ends. The V gene's germline CDR1 is SGHRS and CDR2 YFSETQ. This CDR3 region has 13 residues. Here the CDR3 DNA reads TGCGCCAGCAGCTTCACCATGGGCACTGAAGCTTTCTTT. Translated: CASSFTMGTEAFF.

This chain connects TRBV19 to TRBJ2-7; 8 nucleotides match TRBD2. Trimming took 4 bases from V and 4 from J; bases not matched to a gene: 6. CDR1 and CDR2 (germline): LNHDA, SQIVND (reference sequence). This CDR3 comprises 14 residues. In nucleotides, the CDR3 is TGTGCCAGTAGTAAAGTCGGGGGGGCTTACGAGCAGTACTTC. Translation: CASSKVGGAYEQYF.

This chain links TRBV18 with TRBJ2-2, with D uncertain. Germline CDR1 and CDR2: KGHSH and LQKENI. This CDR3 has 15 residues. Trimming cost V 3 bases and J 2 bases, with 10 bases left between them. The CDR3 is CASSPSGPNTGELFF. For the CDR3, the DNA is TGTGCCAGCTCACCCTCCGGGCCAAACACCGGGGAGCTGTTTTTT.

V gene TRBV6-5 combines with J gene TRBJ1-6; D might be TRBD1 (5 bases). Per the germline V gene, CDR1 is MNHEY and CDR2 is SVGAGI. CDR3 length: 15 amino acids. With 0 bases removed from V and 9 bases from J, the gap between germline ends came to 12 bases. The CDR3: CASSYSGGASSPLHF. The CDR3 DNA reads TGTGCCAGCAGTTACTCGGGGGGAGCGAGTTCACCCCTCCACTTT.

The CDR3 reads CASSFTTGGSGNTIYF. As DNA, the CDR3 is TGTGCCAGCAGCTTCACAACAGGGGGCTCTGGAAACACCATATATTTT. The V gene is TRBV7-2, the J gene TRBJ1-3, with 8 bases fitting TRBD1. The CDR3 totals 16 residues. Germline trimming cut 3 bases from V and 0 bases from J; bases unmatched to any gene: 4. The germline V gene encodes CDR1 SGHTA and CDR2 FQGNSA.

The CDR3 DNA sequence: TGTGCCAGCAGCTTATACAGCTCTGGAAACACCATATATTTT. This encodes CASSLYSSGNTIYF. The chain joins TRBV7-2 to TRBJ1-3; the D is unclear. Germline assignment: CDR1 SGHTA and CDR2 FQGNSA. This CDR3 has 14 amino acids. The V end was cut by 2 bases, the J end by 0 bases, with 5 bases between.

The count of this clone is one. The chain links TRBV28 to TRBJ1-1, with D perhaps TRBD1 (5 bases). The V gene's germline CDR1 is MDHEN and CDR2 SYDVKM. The CDR3 has 13 amino acids. Trimming removed 6 bases from V and 4 bases from J, with 12 bases in between. The CDR3 DNA reads as TGTGCCAGCAGACCAGTCAGGGCCACTGAAGCTTTCTTT. Translated, it gives CASRPVRATEAFF.

This clone has just a few counts. The chain recombines TRBV20-1 with TRBJ2-7; D possibly matches TRBD1 or TRBD2 (6 bases each). This CDR3 is built from 13 residues. The germline V and J ends were trimmed by 3 bases and 3 bases, with 12 bases remaining between them. Germline loops: CDR1 DFQATT, CDR2 SNEGSKA (reference sequence). CDR3 in DNA: TGCAGTGCTAGTACTGGGGGGCTCTACGAGCAGTACTTC. It yields the protein CSASTGGLYEQYF.

The chain links TRBV4-1 to TRBJ1-1, with D uncertain. Germline CDR1 is MGHRA and CDR2 is YSYEKL. The V end lost 1 base, the J end lost 2 bases, and 5 bases lay between the germline ends. The CDR3 spans 13 residues. As DNA, the CDR3 is TGCGCCAGCAGCCAAGGGGATAACACTGAAGCTTTCTTT. Translating gives CASSQGDNTEAFF.

This clone was detected only once. This sequence joins TRBV27 and TRBJ2-3, with a tentative D call TRBD2 (5 bases). The CDR3 covers 13 residues. The germline V gene has CDR1 MNHEY and CDR2 SMNVEV (reference sequence). V dropped 0 bases and J dropped 6 bases, with 7 bases sitting between them. The CDR3 here is CASSLSRGDTQYF. The CDR3 region has the DNA TGTGCCAGCAGTTTATCGCGCGGGGATACGCAGTATTTT.